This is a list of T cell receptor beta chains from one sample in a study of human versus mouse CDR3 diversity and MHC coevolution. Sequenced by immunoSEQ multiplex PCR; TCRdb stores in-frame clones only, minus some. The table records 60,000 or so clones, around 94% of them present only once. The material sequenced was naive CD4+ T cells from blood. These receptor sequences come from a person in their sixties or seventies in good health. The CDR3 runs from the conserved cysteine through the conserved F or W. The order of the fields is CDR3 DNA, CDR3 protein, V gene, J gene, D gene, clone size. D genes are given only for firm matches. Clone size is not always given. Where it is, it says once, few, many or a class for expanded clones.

TGTGCCAGCTCACCAGGACAGTCTAATGAAAAACTGTTTTTT,CASSPGQSNEKLFF,TRBV18,TRBJ1-4,.,few
TGTGCCAGCAGCCCGGGCCCACAGGGGGCTGCGGCTTTCTTT,CASSPGPQGAAAFF,TRBV9,TRBJ1-1,TRBD1,.
TGTGCCAGCAGCCAAGGCGGGGGGGGCAGCAATCAGCCCCAGCATTTT,CASSQGGGGSNQPQHF,TRBV16,TRBJ1-5,.,.
TGTGCCAGCAGTGATGGGACACCTACAAGAGGCTACACCTTC,CASSDGTPTRGYTF,TRBV6-1,TRBJ1-2,.,.
TGTGCCGGGGGACAGGGGTTGGGGACTGAAGCTTTCTTT,CAGGQGLGTEAFF,TRBV6-5,TRBJ1-1,TRBD1,.
TGTGCCAGCAGCTTGACGGGAGGGCCTAATGAGCAGTTCTTC,CASSLTGGPNEQFF,TRBV7-3,TRBJ2-1,TRBD2,.
TGCGCCAGCAGCTTGGGACAGGGGAACGCTGGAAACACCATATATTTT,CASSLGQGNAGNTIYF,TRBV5-1,TRBJ1-3,TRBD1,.
TGTGCCAGCAGCAGGACTAGCGGGCCTAGCACAGATACGCAGTATTTT,CASSRTSGPSTDTQYF,TRBV7-2,TRBJ2-3,TRBD2,.
TGTGCCAGCAGCGTAGCAGGCACAGATACGCAGTATTTT,CASSVAGTDTQYF,TRBV9,TRBJ2-3,.,.
TGCAGCGTTGTCCGTAGCGTGGGCACAGATACGCAGTATTTT,CSVVRSVGTDTQYF,TRBV29-1,TRBJ2-3,.,once
TGTGCCTGGTTATCTCTCTACGAGCAGTACTTC,CAWLSLYEQYF,TRBV30,TRBJ2-7,.,.